One T cell receptor beta chain is described in this entry. This clone may be a read error of a much larger clone one base away. The sample is drawn from a study of blood T cells in healthy people across ages. A J-beta primer mix and a sample-barcoded 5' primer were used in a second PCR of roughly 7 to 12 cycles. TCRdb analysed the 5' RACE reads with MiXCR anew, one entry per CDR3 protein. The sample holds 550,000 to 800,000 distinct CDR3 sequences, around 20% seen once. Input material: blood. This receptor was obtained from a man in his 70s in good health.

In DNA form, the CDR3 reads TGTGCCAGCAGCTCATCGTCAGATACGCAGTATTTT. It encodes CASSSSSDTQYF. This rearrangement joins TRBV11-3 to TRBJ2-3; no reliable D call. This CDR3 is built from 12 residues. The germline V gene encodes CDR1 SGHNT and CDR2 YENEEA. V shed 4 bases and J shed 4 bases, with 6 bases lying between them. Drawing the rest from reference TRBV11-3 and TRBJ2-3, the complete variable domain is EAGVVQSPRYKIIEKKQPVAFWCNPISGHNTLYWYLQNLGQGPELLIRYENEEAVDDSQLPKDRFSAERLKGVDSTLKIQPAELGDSAVYLCASSSSSDTQYFGPGTRLTVL.